What follows describes a single T cell receptor beta chain. Its antigen is unknown. Measured with immunoSEQ multiplex PCR; TCRdb has only the in-frame clones, and not every one. The table lists around 91,000 clones, about nine tenths of them singletons. The data stem from a study of identifying expanded T cells in peripheral blood. No infections or other immune events were documented during collection. General study findings and limits: Over about two and four weeks, about 17 and 20 clones changed, versus approximately 1.2 between replicates. Variance in clone template counts between roughly 2-week samples significantly increased with total template count across all healthy donors.

Germline-derived CDR1 and CDR2 are MDHEN and SYDVKM. V dropped 3 bases and J dropped 2 bases, with 8 bases sitting between them. The CDR3 consists of 15 residues. This chain uses TRBV28 with TRBJ2-6; TRBD1 or TRBD2 may be the D gene (6 bases each). The sample comprised blood. This receptor was obtained from a person aged 18-69 years in good health. The DNA of the CDR3 is TGTGCCAGCAGTTTGGGGGGCGCTGGGGCCAACGTCCTGACTTTC. It specifies CASSLGGAGANVLTF.